One sample yielded the 15 T cell receptor beta chains listed below, sequenced in a study of T cell responses to AZD1222 COVID-19 vaccine. Only in-frame clones appear in the TCRdb table, and some are missing; sequencing was by immunoSEQ multiplex PCR. The table lists about 270,000 clones, approximately 94% of them singletons. The sequences come from peripheral blood, collected 28 days after the second AZD1222 dose. These TCRs come from an adult who received the AZD1222 COVID-19 vaccine.

The chain employs TRBV28 and TRBJ2-4; D not certain. Germline loops: CDR1 MDHEN, CDR2 SYDVKM. V lost 3 bases and J 6 bases, leaving 6 bases between the germline ends. This CDR3 spans 12 amino acids. In DNA form, the CDR3 reads TGTGCCAGCAGTTTCCCTAGAAACATTCAGTACTTC. Amino acid sequence: CASSFPRNIQYF.

The rearrangement joins TRBV5-6 to TRBJ2-7; 7 bases line up with TRBD2. This CDR3 is built from 13 residues. Per the germline V gene, CDR1 is SGHDT and CDR2 is YYEEEE. V was pared by 2 bases and J by 4 bases, with 3 bases of the junction left unmatched. The CDR3 loop is CASSFGGRYEQYF. CDR3 in DNA: TGTGCCAGCAGCTTCGGGGGGAGGTACGAGCAGTACTTC. Drawing the rest from reference TRBV5-6 and TRBJ2-7, the complete variable domain is DAGVTQSPTHLIKTRGQQVTLRCSPKSGHDTVSWYQQALGQGPQFIFQYYEEEERQRGNFPDRFSGHQFPNYSSELNVNALLLGDSALYLCASSFGGRYEQYFGPGTRLTVT.

The chain carries TRBV19 and TRBJ2-1, with a possible D match to TRBD2 (5 bases). V was shortened by 3 bases and J by 4 bases, with 13 bases between the two germline ends. This CDR3 is 15 amino acids long. Germline V gene data show CDR1 as LNHDA and CDR2 as SQIVND (reference sequence). CDR3 sequence: CASSMSGVEYNEQFF. The CDR3 nucleotides read TGTGCCAGTAGTATGTCCGGGGTGGAGTACAATGAGCAGTTCTTC.

The chain is built from TRBV9 and TRBJ2-7; 9 bases fit TRBD2. V gave up 4 bases and J gave up 4 bases; unmatched junction bases: 9. The CDR3 consists of 15 residues. The germline CDR1 and CDR2 sequences are SGDLS and YYNGEE. CDR3 region: CASSPIGGRAYEQYF. CDR3 nucleotide sequence: TGTGCCAGCAGCCCTATAGGCGGGAGGGCGTACGAGCAGTACTTC.

This chain joins TRBV6-5 and TRBJ2-5; 7 bases fit TRBD2. The CDR3 length is 13 residues. The junction had 6 bases not matched to a gene; V was cut back by 7 bases and J by 4 bases. Per the germline V gene, CDR1 is MNHEY and CDR2 is SVGAGI. CDR3 sequence: CASNAGVGETQYF. CDR3 nucleotides: TGTGCCAGCAATGCGGGAGTAGGAGAGACCCAGTACTTC.

The chain is built from TRBV6-5 and TRBJ2-5, with D possibly called TRBD1 or TRBD2 (8 bases each). CDR3 length: 14 amino acids. The V gene lost 8 bases and the J gene lost 5 bases, with 18 bases spanning the gap. Germline CDR1 reads MNHEY; CDR2 reads SVGAGI. This chain's CDR3 is CASVTGAGGETQYF. The CDR3 DNA follows: TGTGCCAGCGTGACAGGGGCGGGAGGTGAGACCCAGTACTTC.

This clone was picked up a small number of times. The rearrangement uses TRBV29-1 and TRBJ2-7; D is perhaps TRBD2 (5 bases). V gave up 3 bases and J gave up 2 bases, with 11 bases separating them. The germline gives CDR1 SQVTM, CDR2 ANQGSEA. CDR3 length equals 13 residues. The CDR3 region has the DNA TGCAGCGTTGAGGAGCGGACCACCTACGAGCAGTACTTC. Its translation is CSVEERTTYEQYF.

The V call is TRBV14, the J call TRBJ2-7, with D tentatively TRBD1 or TRBD2 (5 bases each). CDR3 length: 14 residues. Germline-derived CDR1 and CDR2 are SGHDN and FVKESK. V was trimmed by 4 bases and J by 7 bases, leaving 17 bases between them. The CDR3, as DNA: TGTGCCAGCAGCCTGCAGAGGGGAACTGGGGAGCAGTACTTC. This encodes CASSLQRGTGEQYF.

The CDR3 loop is CASSLWFGTDLRGNYGYTF. In DNA form, the CDR3 reads TGTGCCAGCAGCTTATGGTTCGGGACAGATTTGCGGGGTAACTATGGCTACACCTTC. This chain uses TRBV7-9 with TRBJ1-2; TRBD1 aligns across 7 bases. CDR1 and CDR2 from the germline V gene are SEHNR and FQNEAQ (reference sequence). Unmatched junction bases numbered 16, after V lost 2 bases and J lost 1 base. The CDR3 totals 19 residues.

The chain is built from TRBV28 and TRBJ1-3, with D perhaps matching TRBD1 (5 bases). Germline CDR1 is MDHEN and CDR2 is SYDVKM. The CDR3 runs 14 residues. V lost 5 bases and J lost 4, with 12 bases in between. As DNA, the CDR3 is TGTGCCAGCAGTGCCCCAGGGTCCGGAAACACCATATATTTT. As protein: CASSAPGSGNTIYF.

V usage is TRBV28 and J usage is TRBJ1-6, with unresolved D. The germline V gene has CDR1 MDHEN and CDR2 SYDVKM. Between the trimmed V and J ends, which lost 8 bases and 5 bases, there was a span of 13 bases. The CDR3 loop spans 14 amino acids. The CDR3 is CASGLFGNNSPLHF. The DNA of the CDR3 is TGTGCCAGCGGCCTTTTCGGGAATAATTCACCCCTCCACTTT.

The chain links TRBV28 to TRBJ2-6; TRBD1 or TRBD2 may be the D gene (5 bases each). CDR3 length: 15 residues. The V end lost 5 bases, the J end lost 3 bases, and 11 bases lay between the germline ends. CDR1 MDHEN and CDR2 SYDVKM come from the germline V gene. The CDR3 sequence: CASSRRGDGANVLTF. As DNA, the CDR3 is TGTGCCAGCAGTCGAAGGGGAGATGGGGCCAACGTCCTGACTTTC.

V is TRBV7-9 and J is TRBJ1-1; D perhaps matches TRBD1 (5 bases). CDR3 size: 13 residues. Trimming stripped 3 bases from V and 10 bases from J, with 15 bases between. Germline loops: CDR1 SEHNR, CDR2 FQNEAQ (reference sequence). As DNA, the CDR3 is TGTGCCAGCAGCTTGTTTGGTCGGACATCAGCTTTCTTT. Translation gives CASSLFGRTSAFF. The whole variable domain, remainder taken from reference TRBV7-9 and TRBJ1-1, is DTGVSQNPRHKITKRGQNVTFRCDPISEHNRLYWYRQTLGQGPEFLTYFQNEAQLEKSRLLSDRFSAERPKGSFSTLEIQRTEQGDSAMYLCASSLFGRTSAFFGQGTRLTVV.

The V gene is TRBV14, the J gene TRBJ1-2, with D hard to call. This CDR3 has 17 amino acids. Per the germline V gene, CDR1 is SGHDN and CDR2 is FVKESK. Trimming shortened V by 0 bases and J by 1 base, and 15 bases separated the two germline ends. The CDR3 region has the DNA TGTGCCAGCAGCCAAGAAGGGAGGGCCAATTTTAACTATGGCTACACCTTC. Protein: CASSQEGRANFNYGYTF.

This sequence joins TRBV3-1 (or the pseudogene TRBV3-2) and TRBJ2-1, with 8 bases identical to TRBD2. The trim removed 4 bases at V and 11 bases at J, leaving 13 bases unmatched. Per germline, CDR1 LGHDT and CDR2 YNNKEL (reference sequence). The CDR3 length is 15 residues. The chain's CDR3 is CASSLTTGGRKQQFF. CDR3 nucleotides: TGTGCCAGCAGCCTCACGACGGGCGGGAGGAAGCAGCAGTTCTTC.